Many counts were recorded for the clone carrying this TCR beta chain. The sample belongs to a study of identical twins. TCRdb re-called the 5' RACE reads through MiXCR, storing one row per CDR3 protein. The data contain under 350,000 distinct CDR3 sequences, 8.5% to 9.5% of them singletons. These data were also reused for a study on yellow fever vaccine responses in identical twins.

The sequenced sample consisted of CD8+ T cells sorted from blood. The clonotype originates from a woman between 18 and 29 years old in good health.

The chain's CDR3 is CASSKVWRSGGLQNTEAFF. The DNA for the CDR3 is TGTGCCAGCAGCAAAGTTTGGAGGTCGGGGGGACTACAGAACACTGAAGCTTTCTTT. The chain links TRBV21-1 to TRBJ1-1. TRBV21-1 represents a pseudogene. This CDR3 spans 19 amino acids.